A single sample gave rise to the 25 T cell receptor beta chains below, sequenced in a study of T-cell reconstitution after alpha-beta-depleted transplantation in children. Unique molecular identifiers were incorporated when the TCRbeta library was constructed. From the PCR reads, TCRdb called clonotypes with MiXCR, one entry per CDR3 protein. The data contain 250,000 or so distinct CDR3 sequences, approximately 24% of them singletons. The sample consisted of PBMCs, mostly from graft donor cells, taken 360 days after TCRalphabeta/CD19-depleted stem cell transplant. The receptors stem from a female patient aged 2-10 years who had a stem cell transplant for congenital amegakaryocytic thrombocytopenia, so the T cells may come from the graft donor.

The sample holds many counts of this clonotype. The chain joins TRBV4-2 to TRBJ2-1; 11 nucleotides align to TRBD2. The CDR3 spans 16 residues. Looked up from germline, CDR1 is LGHNA and CDR2 is YNFKEQ. The ends lost 3 bases at V and 2 bases at J; junction bases unmatched: 3. The CDR3 loop reads CASSHNSGRAYNEQFF. The CDR3 coding sequence is TGTGCCAGCAGCCATAATAGCGGGAGGGCCTACAATGAGCAGTTCTTC.

This clonotype was detected many times. V usage is TRBV24-1 and J usage is TRBJ2-1; possibly TRBD2 for D (6 bases). V was shortened by 6 bases and J by 4 bases, with 15 bases between the two germline ends. Germline values: CDR1 KGHDR, CDR2 SFDVKD. The CDR3 is 15 residues long. The CDR3 DNA reads TGTGCCACCAGTACCCCGGGACTGGCGTACAATGAGCAGTTCTTC. Residues: CATSTPGLAYNEQFF.

This clonotype has a handful of counts. This chain links TRBV28 with TRBJ1-2; TRBD1 matches at 7 bases. V shed 1 base, J shed 4 bases, and the junction held 6 bases outside the gene matches. The germline CDR1 and CDR2 sequences are MDHEN and SYDVKM. The CDR3 is 15 amino acids. The CDR3 DNA reads TGTGCCAGCAGTTTATTCCCACAGGGGAGCTATGGCTACACCTTC. Its protein is CASSLFPQGSYGYTF.

This clonotype was detected a few times. V is TRBV12-3 or TRBV12-4 and J is TRBJ2-7; the match to TRBD1 covers 8 bases. V was pared by 4 bases and J by 2 bases, with 4 bases of the junction left unmatched. This CDR3 region has 14 residues. In DNA form, the CDR3 reads TGTGCCAGCAGTTCGAACAGGGGGACCTACGAGCAGTACTTC. It translates to CASSSNRGTYEQYF.

The chain has TRBV6-5 and TRBJ1-1, with TRBD1 matching over 7 bases. Looked up from germline, CDR1 is MNHEY and CDR2 is SVGAGI. Trimming took 2 bases from V and 6 from J; bases not matched to a gene: 9. CDR3 length equals 15 residues. CDR3 sequence reads: CASSYNRGVSSEAFF. CDR3 in DNA: TGTGCCAGCAGTTACAACAGGGGCGTTAGCTCTGAAGCTTTCTTT.

Only a few counts were recorded for this clonotype. This chain links TRBV5-1 with TRBJ2-7, with TRBD2 matching 8 bases. Trimming cost V 0 bases and J 6 bases; bases outside gene matches: 8. The CDR3 contains 15 residues. Germline lookup yields CDR1 SGHRS and CDR2 YFSETQ. The CDR3 coding sequence is TGCGCCAGCAGCTTGGGTCTAGCGGGTTCCATCGAGCAGTACTTC. It translates to CASSLGLAGSIEQYF.

The CDR3 sequence: CASSQRIQAQTHTEAFF. CDR3 DNA sequence: TGTGCCAGCAGTCAGCGGATTCAGGCACAGACACACACTGAAGCTTTCTTT. The chain recombines TRBV12-3 or TRBV12-4 with TRBJ1-1, with D hard to call. V was cut by 5 bases and J by 3 bases, with 22 bases left in between. CDR3 length: 17 residues.

The V and J genes are TRBV3-1 and TRBJ2-7; 9 bases align to TRBD2. The CDR3 is 16 residues long. Germline V gives CDR1 LGHDT, CDR2 YNNKEL (reference sequence). V dropped 1 base and J dropped 3; count of bases not matched to a gene: 7. The CDR3 here is CASSQGSGGPYYEQYF. DNA for the CDR3: TGTGCCAGCAGCCAAGGTAGCGGGGGCCCATACTACGAGCAGTACTTC.

The rearrangement links TRBV6-1 to TRBJ2-3; the D is unclear. Germline CDR1 and CDR2: MNHNS and SASEGT. CDR3 length equals 13 residues. The germline V and J ends were trimmed by 4 bases and 5 bases, with 10 bases remaining between them. The CDR3 spells CASSGSFGDTQYF. DNA for the CDR3: TGTGCCAGCAGTGGGTCGTTTGGAGATACGCAGTATTTT.

This chain links TRBV7-8 with TRBJ2-1, with 9 bases matching TRBD2. CDR3 size: 15 residues. Germline CDR1 is SGHVS and CDR2 is FQNEAQ. V gave up 1 base and J gave up 10 bases; unmatched junction bases: 8. CDR3 region: CASSLGAGGAWEQFF. CDR3 DNA sequence: TGTGCCAGCAGCTTAGGTGCGGGAGGGGCGTGGGAGCAGTTCTTC.

The chain has TRBV18 and TRBJ2-7; 8 bases agree with TRBD1. Germline loops: CDR1 KGHSH, CDR2 LQKENI. The CDR3 sequence is 16 residues long. V shed 4 bases, J shed 4 bases, and the junction held 12 bases outside the gene matches. This chain's CDR3 is CASSLGFGRGLYEQYF. The CDR3 nucleotides are TGTGCCAGCTCACTTGGGTTCGGCAGGGGGCTTTACGAGCAGTACTTC. The entire variable domain, with the rest obtained from reference TRBV18 and TRBJ2-7, is as follows: NAGVMQNPRHLVRRRGQEARLRCSPMKGHSHVYWYRQLPEEGLKFMVYLQKENIIDESGMPKERFSAEFPKEGPSILRIQQVVRGDSAAYFCASSLGFGRGLYEQYFGPGTRLTVT.

The chain combines TRBV7-3 with TRBJ2-2; the D is unclear. V dropped 4 bases and J dropped 5 bases, with 8 bases sitting between them. The CDR3 is 13 residues long. Germline loops: CDR1 SGHTA, CDR2 FQGTGA. The CDR3 region has the DNA TGTGCCAGCAGCTCCGTGAGGACCGGGGAGCTGTTTTTT. Its protein is CASSSVRTGELFF.

V is TRBV3-1 and J is TRBJ2-5, with 8 bases matching TRBD1. The CDR3 contains 15 residues. V lost 4 bases to trimming and J lost 1 base; unmatched junction nucleotides: 5. CDR1 is LGHDT and CDR2 is YNNKEL in the germline V gene (reference sequence). As DNA, the CDR3 is TGTGCCAGCAGCCGGACAGGGTCGGTCCAAGAGACCCAGTACTTC. Its protein product is CASSRTGSVQETQYF.

J is TRBJ2-7 and V is TRBV6-6; 10 bases agree with TRBD1. J gave up 7 bases and V 7 bases, and 19 bases lay outside the gene matches. The germline CDR1 and CDR2 sequences are MNHNY and SVGAGI (reference sequence). This CDR3 is built from 17 residues. The CDR3 DNA follows: TGTGCCAGCACCATTACCGGAACCGGGACAGGGGTTGATGAGCAGTACTTC. Translation: CASTITGTGTGVDEQYF.

V gene TRBV7-6 combines with J gene TRBJ2-1, with unresolved D. The germline CDR1 and CDR2 sequences are SGHVS and FNYEAQ. This CDR3 comprises 16 residues. V dropped 5 bases and J dropped 12 bases, with 26 bases sitting between them. The CDR3 coding sequence is TGTGCCAGCAGCCCACCCGGGCTTTGGGTCCGGACCAGGCAGTTCTTC. Residues: CASSPPGLWVRTRQFF.

This clonotype was detected a few times. The gene calls are TRBV29-1 and TRBJ2-7; either TRBD1 or TRBD2 may supply D (5 bases each). This CDR3 has 16 residues. Per germline, CDR1 SQVTM and CDR2 ANQGSEA. V lost 5 bases to trimming and J lost 0 bases, with 20 bases between them. This CDR3 reads CSVLGLLAGYSYEQYF. CDR3 coding DNA: TGCAGCGTTTTGGGGCTCCTAGCTGGATACTCCTACGAGCAGTACTTC.

This clonotype was counted between two and nine times. V gene TRBV5-4 combines with J gene TRBJ1-2; D gene ambiguous. The germline gives CDR1 SGHNT, CDR2 YYREEE (reference sequence). Trimming removed 2 bases from V and 5 bases from J, with 16 bases in between. The CDR3 is 15 amino acids. The CDR3, as DNA: TGTGCCAGCAGCTTCCCCCCACCGGGGTCTTATGGCTACACCTTC. Translation: CASSFPPPGSYGYTF.

There are many counts of this clonotype. This chain joins TRBV3-1 and TRBJ2-1, with D tentatively TRBD1 or TRBD2 (5 bases each). The V end was cut by 2 bases, the J end by 5 bases, with 19 bases between. The germline CDR1 and CDR2 sequences are LGHDT and YNNKEL (reference sequence). CDR3 length equals 17 residues. CDR3 sequence reads: CASSQSTGATNDNEQFF. The CDR3 DNA follows: TGTGCCAGCAGCCAATCCACCGGGGCTACAAACGACAATGAGCAGTTCTTC.

V is TRBV25-1 and J is TRBJ2-1; possible D gene TRBD2, 5 bases. This CDR3 comprises 16 residues. Germline V CDR1 and CDR2: MGHDK, SYGVNS. The V and J ends lost 8 bases and 0 bases respectively, with 17 bases between them. The CDR3 bases are TGTGCCAGCGGAGGCAGGAACCCAGACTCCTACAATGAGCAGTTCTTC. Protein: CASGGRNPDSYNEQFF.

This clonotype was picked up one time. J is TRBJ2-3 and V is TRBV10-3, with 8 nucleotides matching TRBD1. The CDR3 length is 14 residues. Germline values: CDR1 ENHRY, CDR2 SYGVKD. V shed 11 bases, J shed 2 bases, and the junction held 9 bases outside the gene matches. The CDR3, as DNA: TGTGCCTCACCCCCGACAGGGGACACAGATACGCAGTATTTT. Encoded protein: CASPPTGDTDTQYF.

This chain connects TRBV5-1 to TRBJ2-2; D could derive from TRBD1 or TRBD2 (5 bases each). V lost 0 bases to trimming and J lost 7 bases, with 19 bases between them. CDR1 is SGHRS, CDR2 YFSETQ, per germline. This CDR3 comprises 17 residues. CDR3 loop: CASSLVAFSRDVGELFF. DNA for the CDR3: TGCGCCAGCAGCTTGGTAGCGTTCTCCAGGGATGTCGGGGAGCTGTTTTTT.

The J gene is TRBJ2-3, the V gene TRBV9; D not certain. CDR1 and CDR2 (germline): SGDLS, YYNGEE. V was pared by 0 bases and J by 0 bases, with 8 bases between. The CDR3 consists of 15 residues. CDR3 loop: CASSVAPGSTDTQYF. The CDR3, as DNA: TGTGCCAGCAGCGTAGCCCCCGGGAGCACAGATACGCAGTATTTT.

On this clonotype itself: This could be a read error, since a much larger clone is one nucleotide away. The chain employs TRBV12-3 or TRBV12-4 and TRBJ2-5; the D gene is possibly TRBD1 (6 bases). The CDR3 spans 14 residues. The V end lost 6 bases, the J end lost 2 bases, and 13 bases lay between the germline ends. The CDR3 region is CASRRTALQETQYF. In nucleotides, the CDR3 is TGTGCCAGCAGAAGGACAGCTTTACAAGAGACCCAGTACTTC.

The chain couples TRBV24-1 to TRBJ2-7; 7 nucleotides line up with TRBD1. Germline V gene lookup returns CDR1 KGHDR and CDR2 SFDVKD. This CDR3 has 13 residues. Losses at the gene ends were 4 bases for V and 6 bases for J; bases not matched to a gene: 5. The DNA for the CDR3 is TGTGCCACCAGTGACGGGACAGCCTTCGAGCAGTACTTC. Translated, it gives CATSDGTAFEQYF.

This clonotype was observed a few times. The rearrangement joins TRBV7-6 to TRBJ2-3; 7 bases fit TRBD1. The germline V gene has CDR1 SGHVS and CDR2 FNYEAQ. This CDR3 is 14 amino acids long. J was trimmed by 1 base and V by 3 bases; bases with no gene match: 1. CDR3 DNA sequence: TGTGCCAGCAGCTTTGGGACAGGCACAGATACGCAGTATTTT. The encoded protein is CASSFGTGTDTQYF.